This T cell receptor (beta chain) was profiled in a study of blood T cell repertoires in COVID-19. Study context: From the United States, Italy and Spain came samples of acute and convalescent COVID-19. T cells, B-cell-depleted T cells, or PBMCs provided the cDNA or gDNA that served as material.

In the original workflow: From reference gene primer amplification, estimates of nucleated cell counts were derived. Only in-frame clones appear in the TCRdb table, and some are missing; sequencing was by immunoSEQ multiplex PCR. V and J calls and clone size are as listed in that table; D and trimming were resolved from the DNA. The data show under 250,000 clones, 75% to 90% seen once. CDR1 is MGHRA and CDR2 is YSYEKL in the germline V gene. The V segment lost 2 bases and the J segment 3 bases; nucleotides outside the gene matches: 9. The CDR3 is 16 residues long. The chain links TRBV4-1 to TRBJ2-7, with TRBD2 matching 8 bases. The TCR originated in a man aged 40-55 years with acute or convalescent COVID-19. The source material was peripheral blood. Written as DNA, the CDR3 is TGCGCCAGCAGCCAATTTAAGCGGGGGACGAACTACGAGCAGTACTTC. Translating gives CASSQFKRGTNYEQYF.